This T cell receptor (beta chain) is from a study of a mutant IDH1 vaccine in newly diagnosed glioma. Whole-study context: The start of vaccination came 4-6 weeks after radiotherapy alone, or with temozolomide cycles. There were roughly 62% males and around 40% females among treated patients, whose mean age was approximately 44 years.

With 1 base clipped from V and 7 bases from J, the junction kept 7 bases outside the gene matches. Germline CDR1 and CDR2: SGHVS and FQNEAQ. This CDR3 region has 15 residues. Whole-study findings and limits: Among top peripheral T cell clonotypes, changes seemed unrelated to pseudoprogression. Vaccine-induced immune responses were detected in 85% to 95% of patients.

Specified time point: week 35, safety follow-up. All doses held 300 ug of mutant IDH1 20-mer peptide, with topical imiquimod. The assay was immunoSEQ multiplex PCR, and TCRdb's table has in-frame clones only and misses some. The sample contains just under 70,000 clones, 84% of which appear only once. On this clone: What it binds is not known.

This clonotype was obtained from a man aged 18-30 years with glioma. This chain links TRBV7-8 with TRBJ2-1, with TRBD2 matching over 7 bases. The specimen comprised PBMCs, sampled from a glioma patient whose treatment included an IDH1 peptide vaccine. The CDR3 protein is CASSLVQTSVNEQFF. DNA for the CDR3: TGTGCCAGCAGCTTAGTCCAAACTAGCGTTAATGAGCAGTTCTTC.